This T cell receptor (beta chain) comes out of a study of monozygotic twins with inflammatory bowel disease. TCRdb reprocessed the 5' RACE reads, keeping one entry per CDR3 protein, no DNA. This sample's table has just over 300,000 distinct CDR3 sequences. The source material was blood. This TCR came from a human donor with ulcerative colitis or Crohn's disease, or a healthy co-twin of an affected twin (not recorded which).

CDR3: CSARERVTSPIAQFF. The V gene is TRBV20-1, the J gene TRBJ2-1; the TRBD2 assignment by TCRdb is unverifiable without DNA. CDR1 and CDR2 (germline): DFQATT, SNEGSKA (reference sequence). This CDR3 is 15 amino acids long.